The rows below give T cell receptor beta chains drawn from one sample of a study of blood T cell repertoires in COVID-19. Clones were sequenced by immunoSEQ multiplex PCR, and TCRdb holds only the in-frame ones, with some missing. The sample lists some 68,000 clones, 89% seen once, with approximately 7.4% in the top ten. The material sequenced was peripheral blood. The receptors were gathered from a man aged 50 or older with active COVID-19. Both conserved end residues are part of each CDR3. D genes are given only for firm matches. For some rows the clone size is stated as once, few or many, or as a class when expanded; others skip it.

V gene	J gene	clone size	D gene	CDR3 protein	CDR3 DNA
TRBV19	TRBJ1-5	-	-	CASSISRGYNNQPQHF	TGTGCCAGTAGTATATCCCGGGGTTATAACAATCAGCCCCAGCATTTT
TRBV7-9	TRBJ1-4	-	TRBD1	CASSLVGTANEKLFF	TGTGCCAGCAGCTTAGTGGGGACAGCTAATGAAAAACTGTTTTTT
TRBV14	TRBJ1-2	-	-	CASSFDGGYTF	TGTGCCAGCAGCTTTGACGGGGGCTACACCTTC
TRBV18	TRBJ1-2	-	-	CASSPPGGRGYGYTF	TGTGCCAGCTCACCACCGGGGGGGCGCGGCTATGGCTACACCTTC
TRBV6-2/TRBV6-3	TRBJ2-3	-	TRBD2	CASSYPSGGASVAVDTQYF	TGTGCCAGCAGTTACCCTAGCGGGGGGGCATCAGTTGCTGTAGATACGCAGTATTTT
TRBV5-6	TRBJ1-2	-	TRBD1	CASSRTGGGDYGYTF	TGTGCCAGCAGCCGGACAGGGGGTGGGGACTATGGCTACACCTTC
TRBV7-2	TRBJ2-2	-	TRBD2	CASSFDRGGIGELFF	TGTGCCAGCAGCTTCGACCGGGGGGGCATCGGGGAGCTGTTTTTT
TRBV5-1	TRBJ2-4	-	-	CASSVFAGAKNIQYF	TGCGCCAGCAGCGTCTTTGCAGGAGCCAAAAACATTCAGTACTTC
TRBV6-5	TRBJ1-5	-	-	CASMRDSNQPQHF	TGTGCCAGCATGAGGGATAGCAATCAGCCCCAGCATTTT
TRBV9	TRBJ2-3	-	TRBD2	CASSAHGGGAVRSTQYF	TGTGCCAGCAGCGCCCACGGCGGGGGGGCTGTGAGAAGTACGCAGTATTTT
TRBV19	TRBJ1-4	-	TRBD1	CASSTPGTGGKLFF	TGTGCCAGTAGTACCCCCGGGACAGGGGGAAAACTGTTTTTT
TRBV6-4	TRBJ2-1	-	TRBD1	CASSDSPDRVTEQFF	TGTGCCAGCAGTGACTCCCCCGACAGGGTCACTGAGCAGTTCTTC
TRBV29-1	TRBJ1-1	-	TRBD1	CSVRQGNTEAFF	TGCAGCGTAAGACAGGGGAACACTGAAGCTTTCTTT
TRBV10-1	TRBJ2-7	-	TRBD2	CASSASGGSRKQYF	TGCGCCAGCAGTGCTAGCGGGGGCTCCAGGAAGCAGTACTTC
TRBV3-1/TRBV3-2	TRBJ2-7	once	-	CASSRQGGYEQYF	TGTGCCAGCAGCCGCCAGGGGGGTTACGAGCAGTACTTC
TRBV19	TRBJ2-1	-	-	CASSPGLNNEQFF	TGTGCCAGTAGTCCGGGACTCAACAATGAGCAGTTCTTC
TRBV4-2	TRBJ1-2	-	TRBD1	CASSQDMETGYYTF	TGTGCCAGCAGCCAAGATATGGAGACAGGGTACTACACCTTC
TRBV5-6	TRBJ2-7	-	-	CASTPTRLMGYEQYF	TGTGCCAGCACCCCGACACGACTAATGGGCTACGAGCAGTACTTC
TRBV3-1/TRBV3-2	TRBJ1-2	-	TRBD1	CASSPQSNRGNYGYTF	TGTGCCAGCAGCCCCCAAAGCAACAGGGGTAACTATGGCTACACCTTC
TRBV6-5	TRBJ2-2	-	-	CAIHDTNTGELFF	TGTGCCATCCATGACACGAACACCGGGGAGCTGTTTTTT
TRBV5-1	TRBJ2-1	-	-	CASSLLSGSLSYNEQFF	TGCGCCAGCAGCTTGCTGTCGGGGTCTTTATCCTACAATGAGCAGTTCTTC
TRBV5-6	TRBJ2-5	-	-	CASSRGFSYGTQYF	TGTGCCAGCAGCCGCGGGTTCAGTTACGGGACCCAGTACTTC
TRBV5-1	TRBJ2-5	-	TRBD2	CASSLVGTSGGGETQYF	TGCGCCAGCAGCTTGGTAGGGACTAGCGGGGGAGGTGAGACCCAGTACTTC
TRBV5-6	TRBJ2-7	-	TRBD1	CASSFSQGASYEQYF	TGTGCCAGCAGCTTTTCGCAGGGGGCCTCCTACGAGCAGTACTTC
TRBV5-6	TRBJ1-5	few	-	CASSLAGNQPQHF	TGTGCCAGCAGCTTGGCAGGGAATCAGCCCCAGCATTTT
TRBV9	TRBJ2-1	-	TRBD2	CASSLAGGPYNEQFF	TGTGCCAGCAGCCTAGCGGGGGGGCCCTACAATGAGCAGTTCTTC
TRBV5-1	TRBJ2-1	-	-	CASSLPGSTYNEQFF	TGCGCCAGCAGCTTGCCGGGGTCCACCTACAATGAGCAGTTCTTC
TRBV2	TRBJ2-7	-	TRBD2	CASSAGTSGYEQYF	TGTGCCAGCAGTGCCGGGACTAGCGGGTACGAGCAGTACTTC
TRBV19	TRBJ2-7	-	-	CASQGINTYEQYF	TGTGCCAGCCAGGGGATAAACACCTACGAGCAGTACTTC
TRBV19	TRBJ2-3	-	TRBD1	CASSWDRDTDTQYF	TGTGCCAGTAGTTGGGACAGGGACACAGATACGCAGTATTTT
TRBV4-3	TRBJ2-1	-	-	CASSFISSYNEQFF	TGCGCCAGCAGCTTTATCAGCTCCTACAATGAGCAGTTCTTC
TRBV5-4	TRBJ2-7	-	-	CASSSPTGQDYEQYF	TGTGCCAGCAGCTCACCGACAGGTCAGGACTACGAGCAGTACTTC
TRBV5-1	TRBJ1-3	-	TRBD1	CASSLTGGAGNTIYF	TGCGCCAGCAGCTTAACAGGGGGCGCTGGAAACACCATATATTTT
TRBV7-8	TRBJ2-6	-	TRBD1	CASSNRDREFGTGANVLTF	TGTGCCAGCAGCAACCGGGACAGGGAGTTTGGTACTGGGGCCAACGTCCTGACTTTC
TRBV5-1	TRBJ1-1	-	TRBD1	CASSWDGQGMNTEAFF	TGCGCCAGCAGCTGGGACGGACAGGGAATGAACACTGAAGCTTTCTTT
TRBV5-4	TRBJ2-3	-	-	CASSSLGGTDTQYF	TGTGCCAGCAGCTCTCTAGGGGGCACAGATACGCAGTATTTT
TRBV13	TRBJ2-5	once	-	CASSIIEGRETQYF	TGTGCCAGCAGTATTATCGAGGGCAGGGAGACCCAGTACTTC
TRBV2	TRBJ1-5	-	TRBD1	CASRPDRGRDQPQHF	TGTGCCAGCAGGCCCGACAGGGGTCGAGATCAGCCCCAGCATTTT
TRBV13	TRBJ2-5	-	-	CASSLGVGRETQYF	TGTGCCAGCAGCTTAGGCGTAGGGAGGGAGACCCAGTACTTC
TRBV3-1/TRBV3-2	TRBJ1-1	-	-	CASSITENTEAFF	TGTGCCAGCAGCATCACTGAAAACACTGAAGCTTTCTTT
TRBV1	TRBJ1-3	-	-	CTSEHSGLNTIYF	TGCACCAGCGAACATTCAGGTTTGAACACCATATATTTT
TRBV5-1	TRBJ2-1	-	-	CASSLGGPGNEQFF	TGCGCCAGCAGCTTGGGCGGGCCTGGGAATGAGCAGTTCTTC
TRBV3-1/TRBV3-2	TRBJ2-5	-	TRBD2	CASSQTSARETQYF	TGTGCCAGCAGCCAAACTAGCGCCCGGGAGACCCAGTACTTC
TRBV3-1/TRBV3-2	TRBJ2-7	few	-	CASSDLLTYEQYF	TGTGCCAGCAGCGACTTACTAACCTACGAGCAGTACTTC
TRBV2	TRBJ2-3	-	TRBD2	CASRGLVTDTQYF	TGTGCCAGCAGGGGACTAGTTACAGATACGCAGTATTTT
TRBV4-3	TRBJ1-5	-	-	CASSQDRGQPQHF	TGCGCCAGCAGCCAAGATAGAGGGCAGCCCCAGCATTTT
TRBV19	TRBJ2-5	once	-	CASNTGFQETQYF	TGTGCCAGTAACACAGGGTTCCAAGAGACCCAGTACTTC
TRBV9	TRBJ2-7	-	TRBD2	CASSAIAGGGEQYF	TGTGCCAGCAGCGCGATAGCGGGGGGGGGCGAGCAGTACTTC
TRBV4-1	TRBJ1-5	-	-	CASSQPGRVDQPQHF	TGCGCCAGCAGCCAACCAGGCAGGGTGGATCAGCCCCAGCATTTT
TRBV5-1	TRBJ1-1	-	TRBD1	CASSLGQGASSTEAFF	TGCGCCAGCAGCTTGGGGCAGGGGGCATCTTCCACTGAAGCTTTCTTT
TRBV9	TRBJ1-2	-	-	CASSVASGSGYTF	TGTGCCAGCAGCGTAGCTTCAGGATCAGGCTACACCTTC